This T cell receptor (beta chain) came from a study of cytomegalovirus exposure and HLA in healthy donors. Background on the study: As released early, the data held 80 million to 90 million unique TCRs from HLA-typed donors. Study conclusions and caveats: As a later analysis showed, a missense DCLRE1C variant was linked to trimming of TCR beta V- and J-genes. For most TCR beta V segments, an earlier analysis put the productive rate at about 90% or about 30% of the time.

Amplification used 60 Vbeta primers and 13 Jbeta primers. Authors' analysis steps: Per a later analysis, the number of unique TCR beta chains was some 82 million, of which some 10 million were shared. Data came from immunoSEQ multiplex PCR; TCRdb stores just in-frame clones and leaves some out. V and J calls and clone size come straight from that table; D and trimming were deduced from the DNA. This table holds approximately 110,000 clones. On this clone itself: Its matching antigen is unknown.

The V and J ends lost 0 bases and 0 bases respectively, with 12 bases between them. This CDR3 region has 16 residues. CDR1 GTSNPN and CDR2 SVGIG come from the germline V gene (reference sequence). The chain employs TRBV30 and TRBJ1-3; D is perhaps TRBD1 (6 bases). The sequencing input was PBMCs. This TCR derives from a man aged 35-49 years in good health and CMV-seronegative. CDR3 DNA: TGTGCCTGGAGTGTCCGAGGACAGCGCTCTGGAAACACCATATATTTT. This translates into CAWSVRGQRSGNTIYF.